Listed here are 10 T cell receptor beta chains from one sample, sequenced in a study of cytomegalovirus exposure and HLA in healthy donors (dated by TCRdb to the late 2010s). Library preparation was by the immunoSEQ multiplex PCR assay. A mixture of 60 forward primers for TCR Vbeta segments and 13 reverse primers for TCR Jbeta segments was used in the multiplex PCR. TCRdb took this table from immuneACCESS and kept in-frame rearrangements with V and J called. Such tables lack part of the clones; where checked against another copy, unresolved V genes explain under half of the gap, and the rest is unexplained. Across this sample there are some 170,000 clones, with around 69% seen only once. The leading ten clones occupy about 2.7% of the sample. The sequenced material came from PBMCs. Receptors were obtained from a woman in her 30s in good health and CMV-seronegative.

V usage is TRBV28 and J usage is TRBJ2-7; 8 bases align to TRBD1. J was trimmed by 0 bases and V by 3 bases; bases with no gene match: 7. The length of the CDR3 is 16 residues. From germline, CDR1 is MDHEN and CDR2 SYDVKM. The CDR3 bases are TGTGCCAGCAGTTTGGCAGGGGGCTTTAGCTCCTACGAGCAGTACTTC. Its translation: CASSLAGGFSSYEQYF.

This clone was seen more than once but under ten times. This chain uses TRBV27 with TRBJ1-5; possibly TRBD1 for D (5 bases). CDR1 MNHEY and CDR2 SMNVEV come from the germline V gene (reference sequence). Trimming removed 3 bases at V and 3 bases at J, with 9 bases between. CDR3 length: 14 amino acids. This CDR3 is CASSFSGPNQPQHF. The CDR3 coding sequence is TGTGCCAGCAGTTTTTCAGGGCCCAATCAGCCCCAGCATTTT.

The V gene is TRBV6-5, the J gene TRBJ2-1, with 7 bases fitting TRBD1. The CDR3 length is 15 residues. V was pared by 7 bases and J by 4 bases, with 10 bases of the junction left unmatched. The V gene's germline CDR1 is MNHEY and CDR2 SVGAGI. Here the CDR3 reads CASTSQPGQYNEQFF. For the CDR3, the DNA is TGTGCCAGCACCTCCCAACCGGGACAGTACAATGAGCAGTTCTTC.

This rearrangement joins TRBV4-3 to TRBJ1-1; the D gene is possibly TRBD1 (6 bases). CDR3 length equals 18 residues. V was trimmed by 2 bases and J by 1 base, leaving 20 bases between them. Per germline, CDR1 LGHNA and CDR2 YSLEER. This chain's CDR3 is CASSQITNPAQGNTEAFF. The DNA for the CDR3 is TGCGCCAGCAGCCAAATCACCAACCCCGCACAGGGGAACACTGAAGCTTTCTTT.

The J gene is TRBJ2-7, the V gene TRBV6-6; 8 bases are shared with TRBD2. CDR1 MNHNY and CDR2 SVGAGI come from the germline V gene (reference sequence). The CDR3 consists of 14 residues. The V segment lost 4 bases and the J segment 5 bases; nucleotides outside the gene matches: 7. The CDR3 here is CASSFGRAADEQYF. The CDR3 DNA follows: TGTGCCAGCAGTTTCGGGAGGGCGGCCGACGAGCAGTACTTC.

The CDR3 loop is CSAPWGGLLDTQYF. Written as DNA, the CDR3 is TGCAGCGCCCCTTGGGGAGGGCTCCTAGATACGCAGTATTTT. The chain recombines TRBV29-1 with TRBJ2-3; 7 nucleotides align to TRBD2. The CDR3 consists of 14 residues. The junction had 12 bases not matched to a gene; V was cut back by 7 bases and J by 5 bases. In germline, CDR1 is SQVTM, CDR2 ANQGSEA.

The rearrangement uses TRBV30 and TRBJ2-5, with 9 nucleotides matching TRBD1. The J call is in doubt because the DNA end fits TRBJ2-7 better. Germline values: CDR1 GTSNPN, CDR2 SVGIG (reference sequence). The CDR3 contains 13 residues. The CDR3 region has the DNA TGTGCCTCTGGACAGGGGCTTCCCTACGAGCAGTACTTC. The encoded protein is CASGQGLPYEQYF.

The V call is TRBV11-3, the J call TRBJ2-3; TRBD1 matches at 7 bases. The CDR3 is made up of 12 amino acids. Trimming took 3 bases from V and 6 from J; bases not matched to a gene: 0. Germline CDR1 is SGHNT and CDR2 is YENEEA. DNA of the CDR3: TGTGCCAGCAGCTTGACAGGGGATACGCAGTATTTT. As protein: CASSLTGDTQYF.

This chain connects TRBV6-5 to TRBJ2-1, with 7 bases aligning to TRBD1. This CDR3 region has 14 residues. Germline loops: CDR1 MNHEY, CDR2 SVGAGI. The J segment lost 5 bases and the V segment lost 5 bases, leaving 6 bases of the junction unmatched. CDR3 bases: TGTGCCAGCAGTCGGACAGGAGGTGACAATGAGCAGTTCTTC. Translation gives CASSRTGGDNEQFF.

The chain joins TRBV5-4 to TRBJ2-6, with a tentative D call TRBD2 (6 bases). The germline CDR1 and CDR2 sequences are SGHNT and YYREEE (reference sequence). The CDR3 loop spans 19 amino acids. Trimming stripped 0 bases from V and 0 bases from J, with 16 bases between. CDR3 coding DNA: TGTGCCAGCAGCTTGGCCATTGGGACTGGGAGCTCTGGGGCCAACGTCCTGACTTTC. Protein sequence: CASSLAIGTGSSGANVLTF. The full variable domain, completed using reference TRBV5-4 and TRBJ2-6, is ETGVTQSPTHLIKTRGQQVTLRCSSQSGHNTVSWYQQALGQGPQFIFQYYREEENGRGNFPPRFSGLQFPNYSSELNVNALELDDSALYLCASSLAIGTGSSGANVLTFGAGSRLTVL.